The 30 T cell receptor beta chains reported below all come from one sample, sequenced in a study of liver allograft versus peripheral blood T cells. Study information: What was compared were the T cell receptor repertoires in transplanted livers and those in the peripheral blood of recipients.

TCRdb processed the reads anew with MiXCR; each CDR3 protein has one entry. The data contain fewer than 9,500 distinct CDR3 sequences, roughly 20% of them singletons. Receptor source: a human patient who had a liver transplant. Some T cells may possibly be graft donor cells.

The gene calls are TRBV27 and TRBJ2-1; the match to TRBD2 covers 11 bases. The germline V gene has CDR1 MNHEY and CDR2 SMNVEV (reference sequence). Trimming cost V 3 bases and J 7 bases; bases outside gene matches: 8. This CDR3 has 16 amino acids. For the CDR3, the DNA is TGTGCCAGCAGTTTTAGCGGGGGGGCCTTTCGAAATGAGCAGTTCTTC. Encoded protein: CASSFSGGAFRNEQFF.

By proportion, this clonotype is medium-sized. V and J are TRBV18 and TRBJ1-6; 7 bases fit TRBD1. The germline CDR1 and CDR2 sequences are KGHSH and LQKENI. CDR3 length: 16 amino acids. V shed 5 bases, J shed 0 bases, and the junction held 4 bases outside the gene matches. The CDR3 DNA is TGTGCCAGCTCATCGACAGGGAGCTCCTATAATTCACCCCTCCACTTT. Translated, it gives CASSSTGSSYNSPLHF.

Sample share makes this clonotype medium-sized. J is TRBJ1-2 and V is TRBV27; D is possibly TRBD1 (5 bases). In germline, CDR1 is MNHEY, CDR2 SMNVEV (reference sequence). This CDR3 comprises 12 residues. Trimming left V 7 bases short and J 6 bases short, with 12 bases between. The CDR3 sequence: CASNPGVHGYTF. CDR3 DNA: TGTGCCAGCAACCCGGGGGTACATGGCTACACCTTC.

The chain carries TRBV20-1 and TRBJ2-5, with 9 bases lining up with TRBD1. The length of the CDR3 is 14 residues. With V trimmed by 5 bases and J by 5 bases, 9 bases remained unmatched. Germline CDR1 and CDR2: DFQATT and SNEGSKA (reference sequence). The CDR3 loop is CSAQPDRGSETQYF. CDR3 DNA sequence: TGCAGTGCTCAGCCCGACAGGGGGAGCGAGACCCAGTACTTC.

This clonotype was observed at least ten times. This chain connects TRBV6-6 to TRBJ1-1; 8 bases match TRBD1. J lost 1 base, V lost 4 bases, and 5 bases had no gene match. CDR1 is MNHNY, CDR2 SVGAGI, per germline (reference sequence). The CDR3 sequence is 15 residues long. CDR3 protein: CASSFLRGRNTEAFF. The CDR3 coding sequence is TGTGCCAGCAGTTTTCTCAGGGGGCGGAACACTGAAGCTTTCTTT.

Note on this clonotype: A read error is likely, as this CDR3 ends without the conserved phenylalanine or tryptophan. In DNA form, the CDR3 reads TGTGCCAGCAGTTTGCAGCGGAGGGAAGGCTACACCATC. Protein: CASSLQRREGYTI. The V and J genes are TRBV28 and TRBJ1-2, with D uncertain. Germline-derived CDR1 and CDR2 are MDHEN and SYDVKM. Trimming removed 3 bases from V and 8 bases from J, with 13 bases in between. This CDR3 region has 13 residues.

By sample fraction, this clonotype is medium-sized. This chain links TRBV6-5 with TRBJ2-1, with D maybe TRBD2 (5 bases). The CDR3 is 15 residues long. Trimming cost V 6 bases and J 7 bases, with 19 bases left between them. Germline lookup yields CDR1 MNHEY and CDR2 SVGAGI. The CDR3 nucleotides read TGTGCCAGCAGGGGGAGCGGCCGGACGTGGAATGAGCAGTTCTTC. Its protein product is CASRGSGRTWNEQFF.

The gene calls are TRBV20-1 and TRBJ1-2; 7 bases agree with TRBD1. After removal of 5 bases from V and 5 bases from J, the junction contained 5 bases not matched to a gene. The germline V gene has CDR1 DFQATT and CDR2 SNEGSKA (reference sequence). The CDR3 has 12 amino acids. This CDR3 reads CSAGRDSYGYTF. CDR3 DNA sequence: TGCAGTGCTGGCCGGGACAGTTATGGCTACACCTTC.

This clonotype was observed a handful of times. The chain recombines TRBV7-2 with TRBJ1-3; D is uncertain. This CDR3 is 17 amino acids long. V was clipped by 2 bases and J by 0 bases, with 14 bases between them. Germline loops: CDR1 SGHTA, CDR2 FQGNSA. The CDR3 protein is CASSLRSGVVSGNTIYF. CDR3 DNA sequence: TGTGCCAGCAGCTTAAGGTCGGGCGTAGTCTCTGGAAACACCATATATTTT.

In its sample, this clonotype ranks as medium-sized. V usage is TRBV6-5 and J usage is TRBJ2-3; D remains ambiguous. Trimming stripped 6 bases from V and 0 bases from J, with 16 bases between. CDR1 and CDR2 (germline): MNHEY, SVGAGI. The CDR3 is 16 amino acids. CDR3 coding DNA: TGTGCCAGCAGCCCGGAAGGTGGCCCTAGCACAGATACGCAGTATTTT. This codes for CASSPEGGPSTDTQYF.

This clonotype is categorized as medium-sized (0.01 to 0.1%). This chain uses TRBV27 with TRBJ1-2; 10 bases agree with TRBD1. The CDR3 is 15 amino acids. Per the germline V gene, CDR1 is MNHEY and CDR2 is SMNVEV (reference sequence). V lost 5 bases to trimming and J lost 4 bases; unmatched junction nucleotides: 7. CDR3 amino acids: CASSEKTGGGYGYTF. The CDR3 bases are TGTGCCAGCAGTGAAAAGACAGGGGGCGGCTATGGCTACACCTTC.

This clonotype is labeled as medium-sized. The CDR3 spells CASSVREVEDTQYF. The CDR3 nucleotides are TGTGCCAGCAGCGTCCGGGAGGTTGAAGATACGCAGTATTTT. The chain links TRBV13 to TRBJ2-3, with TRBD2 identical over 7 bases. Germline values: CDR1 PRHDT, CDR2 FYEKMQ (reference sequence). Trimming took 5 bases from V and 5 from J; bases not matched to a gene: 7. The CDR3 totals 14 residues.

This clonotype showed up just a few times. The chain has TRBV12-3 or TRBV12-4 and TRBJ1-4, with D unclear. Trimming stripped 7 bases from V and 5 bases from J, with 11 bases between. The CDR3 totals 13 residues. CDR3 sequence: CASTFSENEKLFF. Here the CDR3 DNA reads TGTGCCAGCACCTTCTCAGAAAATGAAAAACTGTTTTTT.

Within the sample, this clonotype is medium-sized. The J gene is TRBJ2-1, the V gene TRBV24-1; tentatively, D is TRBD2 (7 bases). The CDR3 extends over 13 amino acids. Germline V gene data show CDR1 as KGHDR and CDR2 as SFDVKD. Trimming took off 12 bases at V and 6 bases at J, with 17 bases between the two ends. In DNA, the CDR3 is TGTGCCTCCCAGGGGAGGGGCACCAATGAGCAGTTCTTC. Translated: CASQGRGTNEQFF.

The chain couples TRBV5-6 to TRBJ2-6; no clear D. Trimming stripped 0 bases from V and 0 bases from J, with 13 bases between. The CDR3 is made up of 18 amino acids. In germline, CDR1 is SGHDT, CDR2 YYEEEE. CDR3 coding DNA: TGTGCCAGCAGCTTGGTGGGCAGTCCTATCTCTGGGGCCAACGTCCTGACTTTC. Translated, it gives CASSLVGSPISGANVLTF.

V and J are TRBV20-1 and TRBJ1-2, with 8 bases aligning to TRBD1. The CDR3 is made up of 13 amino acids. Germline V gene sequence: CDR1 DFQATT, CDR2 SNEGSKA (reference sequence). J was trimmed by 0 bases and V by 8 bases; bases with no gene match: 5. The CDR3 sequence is CSLRDRPNYGYTF. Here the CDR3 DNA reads TGCAGTCTCCGGGACAGGCCTAACTATGGCTACACCTTC.

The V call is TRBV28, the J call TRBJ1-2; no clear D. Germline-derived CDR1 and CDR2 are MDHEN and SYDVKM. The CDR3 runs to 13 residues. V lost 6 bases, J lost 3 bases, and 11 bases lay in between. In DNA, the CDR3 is TGTGCCAGCAGCCCTCGGGATGACTATGGCTACACCTTC. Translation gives CASSPRDDYGYTF.

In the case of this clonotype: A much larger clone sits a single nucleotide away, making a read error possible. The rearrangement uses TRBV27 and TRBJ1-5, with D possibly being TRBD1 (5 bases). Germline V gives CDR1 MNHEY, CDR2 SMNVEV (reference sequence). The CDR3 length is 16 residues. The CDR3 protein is CARSLLGQGSNQPQHF. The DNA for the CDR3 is TGTGCCAGAAGTTTGTTAGGGCAGGGAAGCAATCAGCCCCAGCATTTT.

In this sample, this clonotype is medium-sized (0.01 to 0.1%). The CDR3 sequence: CASRASGLGGQETQYF. The CDR3 coding sequence is TGTGCCAGCAGGGCTAGCGGGCTAGGCGGCCAAGAGACCCAGTACTTC. The rearrangement joins TRBV6-5 to TRBJ2-5, with TRBD2 matching over 8 bases. Trimming cost V 6 bases and J 1 base; bases outside gene matches: 10. This CDR3 has 16 amino acids. Germline V gene sequence: CDR1 MNHEY, CDR2 SVGAGI.

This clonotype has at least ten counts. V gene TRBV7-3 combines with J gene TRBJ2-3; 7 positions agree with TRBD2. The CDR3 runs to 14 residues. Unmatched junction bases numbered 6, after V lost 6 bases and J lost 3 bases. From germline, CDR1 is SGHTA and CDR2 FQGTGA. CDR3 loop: CASSSGGVTDTQYF. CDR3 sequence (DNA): TGTGCCAGCAGTTCGGGGGGAGTGACAGATACGCAGTATTTT.

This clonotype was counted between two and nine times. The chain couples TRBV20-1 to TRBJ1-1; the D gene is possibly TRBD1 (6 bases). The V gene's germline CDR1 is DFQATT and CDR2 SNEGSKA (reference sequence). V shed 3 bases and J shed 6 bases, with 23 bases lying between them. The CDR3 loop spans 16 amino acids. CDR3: CSARNTVRGLVAEAFF. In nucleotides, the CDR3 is TGCAGTGCTAGGAATACGGTACGGGGGCTGGTTGCTGAAGCTTTCTTT.

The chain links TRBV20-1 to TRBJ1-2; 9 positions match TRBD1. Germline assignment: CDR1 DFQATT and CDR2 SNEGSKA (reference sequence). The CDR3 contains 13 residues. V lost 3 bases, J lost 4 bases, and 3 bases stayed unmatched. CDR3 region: CSARGTGTYGYTF. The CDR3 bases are TGCAGTGCTAGGGGGACAGGGACCTATGGCTACACCTTC.

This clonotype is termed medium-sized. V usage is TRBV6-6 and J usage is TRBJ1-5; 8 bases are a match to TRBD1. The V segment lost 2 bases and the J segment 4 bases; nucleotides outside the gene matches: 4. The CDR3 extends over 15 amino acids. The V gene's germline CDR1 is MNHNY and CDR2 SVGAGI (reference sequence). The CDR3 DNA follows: TGTGCCAGCAGTTACCCTGGACAGGGAAATCAGCCCCAGCATTTT. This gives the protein CASSYPGQGNQPQHF.

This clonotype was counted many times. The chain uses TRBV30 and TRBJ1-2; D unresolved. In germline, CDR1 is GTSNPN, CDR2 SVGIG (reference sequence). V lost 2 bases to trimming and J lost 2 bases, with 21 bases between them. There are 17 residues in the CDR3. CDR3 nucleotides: TGTGCCTGGAGTACGCTAAGATTGAGGGCGACGAACTATGGCTACACCTTC. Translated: CAWSTLRLRATNYGYTF. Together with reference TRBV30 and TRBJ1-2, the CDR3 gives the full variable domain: SQTIHQWPATLVQPVGSPLSLECTVEGTSNPNLYWYRQAAGRGLQLLFYSVGIGQISSEVPQNLSASRPQDRQFILSSKKLLLSDSGFYLCAWSTLRLRATNYGYTFGSGTRLTVV.

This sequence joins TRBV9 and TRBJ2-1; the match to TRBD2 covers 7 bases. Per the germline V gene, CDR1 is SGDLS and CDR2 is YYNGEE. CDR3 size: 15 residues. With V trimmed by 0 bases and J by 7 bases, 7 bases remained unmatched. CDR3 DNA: TGTGCCAGCAGCGTAGGGGGGGGAGATTTTAATGAGCAGTTCTTC. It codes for CASSVGGGDFNEQFF.

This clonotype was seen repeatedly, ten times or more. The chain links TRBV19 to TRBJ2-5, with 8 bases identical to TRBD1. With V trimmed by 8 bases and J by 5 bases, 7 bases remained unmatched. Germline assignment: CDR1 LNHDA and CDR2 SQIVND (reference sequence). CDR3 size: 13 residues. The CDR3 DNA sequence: TGTGCCAGTGGCCCGCGGACAGGGGAGACCCAGTACTTC. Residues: CASGPRTGETQYF.

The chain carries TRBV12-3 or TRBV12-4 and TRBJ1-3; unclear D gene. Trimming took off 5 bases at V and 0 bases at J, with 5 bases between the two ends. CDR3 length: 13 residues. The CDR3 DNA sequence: TGTGCCAGCAGTCTCGGCTCTGGAAACACCATATATTTT. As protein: CASSLGSGNTIYF.

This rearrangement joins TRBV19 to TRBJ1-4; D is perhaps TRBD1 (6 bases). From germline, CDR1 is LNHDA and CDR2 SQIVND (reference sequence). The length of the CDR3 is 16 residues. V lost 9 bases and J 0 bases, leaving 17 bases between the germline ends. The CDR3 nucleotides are TGTGCCAGCGGAATGGATAGGGGGGCAACTAATGAAAAACTGTTTTTT. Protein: CASGMDRGATNEKLFF.

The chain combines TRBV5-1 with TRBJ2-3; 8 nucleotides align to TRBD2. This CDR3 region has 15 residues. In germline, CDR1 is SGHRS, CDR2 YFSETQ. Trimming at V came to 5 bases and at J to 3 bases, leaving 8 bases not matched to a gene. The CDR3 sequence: CASRPGLGRTDTQYF. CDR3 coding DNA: TGCGCCAGCAGGCCGGGACTAGGTCGGACAGATACGCAGTATTTT.

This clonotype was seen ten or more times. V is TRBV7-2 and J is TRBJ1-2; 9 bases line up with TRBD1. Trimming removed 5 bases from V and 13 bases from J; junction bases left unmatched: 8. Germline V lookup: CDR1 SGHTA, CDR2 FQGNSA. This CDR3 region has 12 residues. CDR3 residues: CASSDRDREPTF. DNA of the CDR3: TGTGCCAGCAGCGACCGGGACAGGGAGCCCACCTTC.